These 12 T cell receptor beta chains came from one sample sequenced in a study of T-cell memory formation after mild COVID-19. TCRdb analysed the 5' RACE reads with MiXCR anew, one entry per CDR3 protein. The repertoire holds a few hundred thousand distinct CDR3 sequences, roughly 16% seen once, with roughly 20% in the top ten. The specimen was PBMCs or a T cell subset sorted from them (not recorded which). The receptors derive from a man aged 18 to 29 who had mild COVID-19 (a few samples of this study predate the infection). Cell type and time point are not known.

The DNA of the CDR3 is TGCGCCAGCAGCCAAGAAAACCGGGACTACGAGCAGTACTTC. Residues: CASSQENRDYEQYF. The V gene is TRBV4-1, the J gene TRBJ2-7; maybe TRBD2 (5 bases). The germline CDR1 and CDR2 sequences are MGHRA and YSYEKL. The V and J ends lost 0 bases and 3 bases respectively, with 9 bases between them. The CDR3 contains 14 residues.

This clonotype has only a few counts. The chain recombines TRBV28 with TRBJ2-2; 7 nucleotides match TRBD1. Germline V gene lookup returns CDR1 MDHEN and CDR2 SYDVKM. The CDR3 length is 16 residues. The junction had 7 bases not matched to a gene; V was cut back by 5 bases and J by 1 base. CDR3 protein: CASSPLDRENTGELFF. CDR3 in DNA: TGTGCCAGCAGTCCCCTCGACAGGGAGAACACCGGGGAGCTGTTTTTT.

This clonotype was detected a few times. The V gene is TRBV3-1, the J gene TRBJ2-7; unclear D gene. The CDR3 covers 16 residues. Germline values: CDR1 LGHDT, CDR2 YNNKEL (reference sequence). V shed 5 bases and J shed 5 bases, with 22 bases lying between them. DNA of the CDR3: TGTGCCAGCAGCTTGGACGCGAGAGGTGTGTCCCACGAGCAGTACTTC. It codes for CASSLDARGVSHEQYF.

This clonotype has a handful of counts. The V call is TRBV5-1, the J call TRBJ2-2, with 7 bases that match TRBD1. With 6 bases clipped from V and 7 bases from J, the junction kept 12 bases outside the gene matches. Germline-derived CDR1 and CDR2 are SGHRS and YFSETQ. The CDR3 is made up of 15 amino acids. The CDR3 DNA follows: TGCGCCAGCAACATCGCCATCCAGGGGGTCGGGGAGCTGTTTTTT. Translating gives CASNIAIQGVGELFF.

The chain carries TRBV18 and TRBJ2-7, with 7 bases fitting TRBD1. V lost 6 bases, J lost 4 bases, and 6 bases stayed unmatched. The CDR3 length is 13 residues. Germline CDR1 and CDR2: KGHSH and LQKENI. CDR3 sequence (DNA): TGTGCCAGCTCCGGGGACAGAAAGTACGAGCAGTACGTC. Translation gives CASSGDRKYEQYV.

This clonotype has a handful of counts. This rearrangement joins TRBV25-1 to TRBJ1-1; 7 nucleotides align to TRBD1. V dropped 8 bases and J dropped 4; count of bases not matched to a gene: 7. The CDR3 runs to 13 residues. CDR1 is MGHDK and CDR2 is SYGVNS in the germline V gene. The CDR3 loop is CASGLSGGTEAFF. The CDR3 bases are TGTGCCAGCGGATTATCAGGGGGCACTGAAGCTTTCTTT. The whole variable domain, filled in from reference TRBV25-1 and TRBJ1-1, reads EADIYQTPRYLVIGTGKKITLECSQTMGHDKMYWYQQDPGMELHLIHYSYGVNSTEKGDLSSESTVSRIRTEHFPLTLESARPSHTSQYLCASGLSGGTEAFFGQGTRLTVV.

This clonotype showed up just a few times. The chain recombines TRBV20-1 with TRBJ2-2, with D maybe TRBD1 (6 bases). V gave up 5 bases and J gave up 2 bases, with 12 bases separating them. This CDR3 is 14 amino acids long. Germline assignment: CDR1 DFQATT and CDR2 SNEGSKA (reference sequence). CDR3 nucleotide sequence: TGCAGTGCTGCCGGGACAAAAAACACCGGGGAGCTGTTTTTT. Its translation: CSAAGTKNTGELFF.

This clonotype has ten or more counts. The CDR3 is CSVTHPDRGVTDTQYF. CDR3 DNA sequence: TGCAGCGTCACCCACCCTGACAGGGGGGTAACAGATACGCAGTATTTT. The chain employs TRBV29-1 and TRBJ2-3; 9 nucleotides line up with TRBD1. The CDR3 is 16 amino acids. The germline V gene encodes CDR1 SQVTM and CDR2 ANQGSEA. V gave up 6 bases and J gave up 3 bases; unmatched junction bases: 13.

This clonotype was detected a few times. The chain combines TRBV4-1 with TRBJ2-7; D might be TRBD1 or TRBD2, each matching 5 bases. The CDR3 length is 15 residues. Germline V gene data show CDR1 as MGHRA and CDR2 as YSYEKL. The V end lost 0 bases, the J end lost 1 base, and 10 bases lay between the germline ends. The CDR3 spells CASSQDPGASYEQYF. Written as DNA, the CDR3 is TGCGCCAGCAGCCAAGATCCCGGGGCATCCTACGAGCAGTACTTC.

V is TRBV29-1 and J is TRBJ2-7, with D maybe TRBD1 (6 bases). Trimming pared 6 bases from V and 3 bases from J, leaving 9 bases between. Germline values: CDR1 SQVTM, CDR2 ANQGSEA. This CDR3 is 11 amino acids long. CDR3 sequence (DNA): TGCAGCGTAGTCAGGGGCTACGAGCAGTACTTC. Translating it yields CSVVRGYEQYF.

This clonotype turned up a few times. The chain combines TRBV20-1 with TRBJ2-2; 7 nucleotides agree with TRBD1. The CDR3 sequence is 15 residues long. V was pared by 5 bases and J by 4 bases, with 10 bases of the junction left unmatched. Germline V lookup: CDR1 DFQATT, CDR2 SNEGSKA (reference sequence). The CDR3 here is CSAVRDRVSTGELFF. The DNA for the CDR3 is TGCAGTGCTGTGAGAGACAGGGTCAGCACCGGGGAGCTGTTTTTT.

This clonotype came up a few times. This chain connects TRBV5-1 to TRBJ1-3; D possibly corresponds to TRBD1 (5 bases). CDR3 length equals 15 residues. V shed 1 base and J shed 4 bases, with 12 bases lying between them. Germline-derived CDR1 and CDR2 are SGHRS and YFSETQ. The CDR3 spells CASSLSRDAGNTIYF. CDR3 DNA sequence: TGCGCCAGCAGCTTGAGCCGGGACGCCGGAAACACCATATATTTT.